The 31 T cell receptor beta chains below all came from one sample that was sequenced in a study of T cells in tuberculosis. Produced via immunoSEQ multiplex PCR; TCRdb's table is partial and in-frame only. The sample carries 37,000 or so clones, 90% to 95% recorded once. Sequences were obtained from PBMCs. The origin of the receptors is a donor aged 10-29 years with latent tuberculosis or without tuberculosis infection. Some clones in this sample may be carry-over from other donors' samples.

CDR3: CASSSSSYNSPLHF. In DNA form, the CDR3 reads TGTGCCAGCAGTTCGAGCTCCTATAATTCACCCCTCCACTTT. This chain joins TRBV28 and TRBJ1-6; D unresolved. V shed 4 bases and J shed 0 bases, with 4 bases lying between them. The CDR3 has 14 amino acids. The germline V gene has CDR1 MDHEN and CDR2 SYDVKM.

The CDR3 DNA sequence: TGTGCCAGCAAGGTCGCGGGACAGAGCGCTGAAGCTTTCTTT. Protein sequence: CASKVAGQSAEAFF. The chain uses TRBV6-1 and TRBJ1-1; 7 bases are shared with TRBD1. Germline CDR1 and CDR2: MNHNS and SASEGT. The CDR3 is 14 residues long. J was trimmed by 6 bases and V by 7 bases; bases with no gene match: 11.

The CDR3 sequence is CASSLEAGNYGYTF. The CDR3 region has the DNA TGTGCCAGCAGTTTAGAGGCCGGAAACTATGGCTACACCTTC. The chain employs TRBV27 and TRBJ1-2; D is unresolved. V lost 2 bases to trimming and J lost 2 bases, with 9 bases between them. The CDR3 totals 14 residues. Germline-derived CDR1 and CDR2 are MNHEY and SMNVEV (reference sequence).

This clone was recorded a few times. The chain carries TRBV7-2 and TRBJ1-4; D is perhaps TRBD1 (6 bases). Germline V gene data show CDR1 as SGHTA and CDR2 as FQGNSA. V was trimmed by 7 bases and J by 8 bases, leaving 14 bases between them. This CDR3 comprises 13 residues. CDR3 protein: CASNTGLGEKLFF. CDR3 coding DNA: TGTGCCAGCAATACAGGGTTAGGAGAAAAACTGTTTTTT. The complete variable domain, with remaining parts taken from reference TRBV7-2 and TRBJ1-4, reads GAGVSQSPSNKVTEKGKDVELRCDPISGHTALYWYRQSLGQGLEFLIYFQGNSAPDKSGLPSDRFSAERTGGSVSTLTIQRTQQEDSAVYLCASNTGLGEKLFFGSGTQLSVL.

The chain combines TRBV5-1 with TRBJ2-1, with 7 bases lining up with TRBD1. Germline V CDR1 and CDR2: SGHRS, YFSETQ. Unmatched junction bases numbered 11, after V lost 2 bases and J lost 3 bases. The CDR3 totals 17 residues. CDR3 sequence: CASSLQPRDSDYNEQFF. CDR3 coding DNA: TGCGCCAGCAGCTTACAACCTCGGGACAGTGACTACAATGAGCAGTTCTTC.

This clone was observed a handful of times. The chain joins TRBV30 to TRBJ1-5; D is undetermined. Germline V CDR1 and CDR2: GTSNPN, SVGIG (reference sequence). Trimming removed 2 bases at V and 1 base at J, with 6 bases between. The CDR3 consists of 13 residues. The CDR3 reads CAWSSTSNQPQHF. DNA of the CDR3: TGTGCCTGGAGTTCTACGAGCAATCAGCCCCAGCATTTT.

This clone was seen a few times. CDR3 region: CASTPGTGKETQYF. DNA for the CDR3: TGTGCCAGCACCCCTGGGACAGGGAAAGAGACCCAGTACTTC. This rearrangement joins TRBV25-1 to TRBJ2-5; TRBD1 agrees at 9 bases. With 7 bases clipped from V and 3 bases from J, the junction kept 6 bases outside the gene matches. From germline, CDR1 is MGHDK and CDR2 SYGVNS. The CDR3 extends over 14 amino acids.

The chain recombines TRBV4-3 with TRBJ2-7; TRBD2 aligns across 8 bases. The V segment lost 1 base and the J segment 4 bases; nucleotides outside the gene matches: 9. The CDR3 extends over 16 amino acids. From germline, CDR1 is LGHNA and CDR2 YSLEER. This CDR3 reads CASSQVWSGGRYEQYF. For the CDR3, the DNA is TGCGCCAGCAGCCAAGTTTGGAGCGGGGGAAGGTACGAGCAGTACTTC.

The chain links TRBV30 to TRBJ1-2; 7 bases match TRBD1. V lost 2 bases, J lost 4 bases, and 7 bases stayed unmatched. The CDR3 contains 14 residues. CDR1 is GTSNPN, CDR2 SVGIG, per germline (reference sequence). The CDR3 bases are TGTGCCTGGAGTCTAGAGGCAGGGGGCTATGGCTACACCTTC. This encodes CAWSLEAGGYGYTF.

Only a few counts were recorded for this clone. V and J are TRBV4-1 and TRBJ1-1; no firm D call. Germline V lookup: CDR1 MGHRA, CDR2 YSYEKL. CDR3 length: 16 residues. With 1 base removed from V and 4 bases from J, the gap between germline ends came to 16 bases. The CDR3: CASSQAVAEGLTEAFF. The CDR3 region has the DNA TGCGCCAGCAGCCAAGCTGTAGCGGAAGGTCTCACTGAAGCTTTCTTT.

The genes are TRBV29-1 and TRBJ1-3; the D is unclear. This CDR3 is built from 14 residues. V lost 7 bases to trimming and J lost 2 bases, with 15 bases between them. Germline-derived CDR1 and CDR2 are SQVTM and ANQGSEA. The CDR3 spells CSALAFSTGNTIYF. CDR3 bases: TGCAGCGCTCTAGCTTTTTCGACTGGAAACACCATATATTTT.

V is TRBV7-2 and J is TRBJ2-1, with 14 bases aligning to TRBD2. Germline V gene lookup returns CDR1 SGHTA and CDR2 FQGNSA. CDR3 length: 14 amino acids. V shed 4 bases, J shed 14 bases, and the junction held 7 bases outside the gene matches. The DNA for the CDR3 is TGTGCCAGCAGCTCTAGACTAGCGGGGGGGCTTAAGTTCTTC. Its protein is CASSSRLAGGLKFF.

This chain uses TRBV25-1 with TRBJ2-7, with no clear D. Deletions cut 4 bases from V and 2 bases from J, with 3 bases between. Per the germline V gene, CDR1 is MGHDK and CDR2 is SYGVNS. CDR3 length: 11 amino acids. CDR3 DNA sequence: TGTGCCAGCAGTGCGGCCTACGAGCAGTACTTC. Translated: CASSAAYEQYF.

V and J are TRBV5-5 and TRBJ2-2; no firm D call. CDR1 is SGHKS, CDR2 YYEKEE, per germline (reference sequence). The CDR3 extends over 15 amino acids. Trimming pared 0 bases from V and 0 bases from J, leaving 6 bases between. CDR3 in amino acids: CASSLDSTNTGELFF. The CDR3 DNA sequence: TGTGCCAGCAGCTTGGACAGTACGAACACCGGGGAGCTGTTTTTT.

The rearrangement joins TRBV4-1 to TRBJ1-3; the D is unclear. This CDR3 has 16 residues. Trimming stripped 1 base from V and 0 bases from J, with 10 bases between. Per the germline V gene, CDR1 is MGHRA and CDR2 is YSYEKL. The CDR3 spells CASSQALRASGNTIYF. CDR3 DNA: TGCGCCAGCAGCCAAGCCCTTAGAGCCTCTGGAAACACCATATATTTT.

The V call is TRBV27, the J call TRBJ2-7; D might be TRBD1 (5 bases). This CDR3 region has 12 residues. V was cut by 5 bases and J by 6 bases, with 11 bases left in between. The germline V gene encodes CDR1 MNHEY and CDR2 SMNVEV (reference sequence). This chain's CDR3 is CASSPQGTEQYF. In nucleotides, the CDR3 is TGTGCCAGCAGTCCCCAGGGAACCGAGCAGTACTTC.

The DNA of the CDR3 is TGCGCCAGCAGCCTCGGGACAGGGGGCACTGAAGCTTTCTTT. Amino acids: CASSLGTGGTEAFF. V gene TRBV5-1 combines with J gene TRBJ1-1; 11 nucleotides match TRBD1. Germline CDR1 is SGHRS and CDR2 is YFSETQ. V shed 4 bases, J shed 4 bases, and the junction held 3 bases outside the gene matches. CDR3 length equals 14 residues. The variable domain in full, with the rest retrieved from reference TRBV5-1 and TRBJ1-1, is KAGVTQTPRYLIKTRGQQVTLSCSPISGHRSVSWYQQTPGQGLQFLFEYFSETQRNKGNFPGRFSGRQFSNSRSEMNVSTLELGDSALYLCASSLGTGGTEAFFGQGTRLTVV.

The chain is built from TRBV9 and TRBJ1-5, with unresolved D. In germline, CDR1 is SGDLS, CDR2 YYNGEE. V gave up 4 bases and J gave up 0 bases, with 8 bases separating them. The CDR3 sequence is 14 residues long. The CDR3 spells CASSPGLSNQPQHF. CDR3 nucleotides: TGTGCCAGCAGCCCAGGCCTTAGCAATCAGCCCCAGCATTTT.

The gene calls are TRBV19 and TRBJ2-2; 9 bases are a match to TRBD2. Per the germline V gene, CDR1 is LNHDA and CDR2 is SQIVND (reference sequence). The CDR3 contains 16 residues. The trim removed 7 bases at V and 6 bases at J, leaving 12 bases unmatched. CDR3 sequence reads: CASMRGAGGDAGELFF. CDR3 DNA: TGTGCCAGTATGAGGGGAGCGGGGGGTGACGCCGGGGAGCTGTTTTTT. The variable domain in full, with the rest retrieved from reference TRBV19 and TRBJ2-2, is DGGITQSPKYLFRKEGQNVTLSCEQNLNHDAMYWYRQDPGQGLRLIYYSQIVNDFQKGDIAEGYSVSREKKESFPLTVTSAQKNPTAFYLCASMRGAGGDAGELFFGEGSRLTVL.

CDR3 region: CASSVGIAGSDNGYTF. The CDR3 DNA is TGTGCCAGCAGCGTAGGAATTGCAGGCTCGGATAATGGCTACACCTTC. The V and J genes are TRBV9 and TRBJ1-2; D is uncertain. This CDR3 has 16 amino acids. Germline V gene lookup returns CDR1 SGDLS and CDR2 YYNGEE. Trimming removed 0 bases at V and 6 bases at J, with 18 bases between.

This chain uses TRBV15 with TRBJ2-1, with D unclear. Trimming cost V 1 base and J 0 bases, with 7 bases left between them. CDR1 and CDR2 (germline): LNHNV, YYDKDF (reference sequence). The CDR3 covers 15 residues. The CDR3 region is CATSRVVSSYNEQFF. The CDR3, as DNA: TGTGCCACCAGCAGAGTTGTTAGCTCCTACAATGAGCAGTTCTTC. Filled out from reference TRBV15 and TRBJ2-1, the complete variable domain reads DAMVIQNPRYQVTQFGKPVTLSCSQTLNHNVMYWYQQKSSQAPKLLFHYYDKDFNNEADTPDNFQSRRPNTSFCFLDIRSPGLGDTAMYLCATSRVVSSYNEQFFGPGTRLTVL.

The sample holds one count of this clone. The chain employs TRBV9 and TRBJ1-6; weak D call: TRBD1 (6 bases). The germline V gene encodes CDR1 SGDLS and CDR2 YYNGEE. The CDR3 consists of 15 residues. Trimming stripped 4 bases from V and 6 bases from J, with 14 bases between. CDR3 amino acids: CASSTHRASNSPLHF. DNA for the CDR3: TGTGCCAGCAGCACTCACAGGGCGTCTAATTCACCCCTCCACTTT.

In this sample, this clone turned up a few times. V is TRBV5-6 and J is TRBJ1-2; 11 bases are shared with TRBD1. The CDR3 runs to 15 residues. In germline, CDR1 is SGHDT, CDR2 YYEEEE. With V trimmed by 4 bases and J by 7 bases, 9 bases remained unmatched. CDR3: CASSIVTGTGGGYTF. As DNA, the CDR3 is TGTGCCAGCAGCATAGTTACCGGGACAGGGGGTGGCTACACCTTC. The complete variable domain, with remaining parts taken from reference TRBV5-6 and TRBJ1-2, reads DAGVTQSPTHLIKTRGQQVTLRCSPKSGHDTVSWYQQALGQGPQFIFQYYEEEERQRGNFPDRFSGHQFPNYSSELNVNALLLGDSALYLCASSIVTGTGGGYTFGSGTRLTVV.

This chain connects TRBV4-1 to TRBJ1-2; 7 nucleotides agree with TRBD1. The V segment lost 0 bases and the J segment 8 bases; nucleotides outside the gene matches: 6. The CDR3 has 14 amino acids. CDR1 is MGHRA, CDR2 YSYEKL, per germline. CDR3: CASSQDRGIGGYTF. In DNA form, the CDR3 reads TGCGCCAGCAGCCAAGACAGGGGGATAGGCGGCTACACCTTC.

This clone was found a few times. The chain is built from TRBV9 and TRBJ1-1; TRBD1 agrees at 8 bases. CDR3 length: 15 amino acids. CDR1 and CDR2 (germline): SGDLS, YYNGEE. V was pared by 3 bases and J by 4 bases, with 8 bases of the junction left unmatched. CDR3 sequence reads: CASSERTGPFTEAFF. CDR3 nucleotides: TGTGCCAGCAGCGAGCGGACAGGGCCATTCACTGAAGCTTTCTTT.

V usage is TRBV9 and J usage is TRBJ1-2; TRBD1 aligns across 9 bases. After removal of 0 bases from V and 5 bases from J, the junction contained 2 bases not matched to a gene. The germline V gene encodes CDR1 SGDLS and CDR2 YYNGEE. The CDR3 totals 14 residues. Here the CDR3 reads CASSVGTGDYGYTF. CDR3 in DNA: TGTGCCAGCAGCGTAGGGACAGGGGATTATGGCTACACCTTC.

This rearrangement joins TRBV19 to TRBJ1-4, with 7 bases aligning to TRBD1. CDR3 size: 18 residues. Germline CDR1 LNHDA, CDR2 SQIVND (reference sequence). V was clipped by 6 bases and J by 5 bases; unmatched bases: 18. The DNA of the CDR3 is TGTGCCAGTAGAGCCTCCCCCACCACAGGGGAGGAGAATGAAAAACTGTTTTTT. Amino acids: CASRASPTTGEENEKLFF.

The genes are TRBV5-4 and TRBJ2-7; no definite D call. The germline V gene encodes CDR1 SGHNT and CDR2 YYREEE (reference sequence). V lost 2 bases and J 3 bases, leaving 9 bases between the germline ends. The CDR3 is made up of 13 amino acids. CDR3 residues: CASSFFGYYEQYF. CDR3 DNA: TGTGCCAGCAGCTTCTTCGGGTACTACGAGCAGTACTTC.

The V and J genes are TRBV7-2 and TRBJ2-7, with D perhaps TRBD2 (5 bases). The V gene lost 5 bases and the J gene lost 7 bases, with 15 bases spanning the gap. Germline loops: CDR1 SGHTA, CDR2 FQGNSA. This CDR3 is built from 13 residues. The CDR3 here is CASSPPHGSEQYF. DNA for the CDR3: TGTGCCAGCAGCCCACCACATGGGAGTGAGCAGTACTTC.

The CDR3 region is CASSVTFQVWEQYF. CDR3 sequence (DNA): TGTGCCAGCAGTGTAACTTTCCAAGTCTGGGAGCAGTACTTC. The V gene is TRBV2, the J gene TRBJ2-7; D not certain. Trimming left V 4 bases short and J 7 bases short, with 17 bases between. This CDR3 has 14 residues. Germline CDR1 SNHLY, CDR2 FYNNEI.

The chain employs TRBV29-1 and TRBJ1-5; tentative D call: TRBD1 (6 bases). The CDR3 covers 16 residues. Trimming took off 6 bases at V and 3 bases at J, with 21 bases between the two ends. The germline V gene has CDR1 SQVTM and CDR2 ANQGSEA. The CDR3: CSVGGGRAANNQPQHF. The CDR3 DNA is TGCAGCGTAGGGGGGGGCAGGGCCGCCAACAATCAGCCCCAGCATTTT.